Following are 22 T cell receptor beta chains from one sample sequenced in a study of naive and memory T cell subsets. Both TRBC1 and TRBC2 were covered by a beta constant-region primer of two equimolar oligonucleotides. TCRdb redid the calling of the UMI-ligation and nested PCR reads with MiXCR, one entry per CDR3 protein. The sample shows some 100,000 distinct CDR3 sequences, around 6.5% of them seen only once. The material sequenced was central memory CD4+ T cells from blood. Source of these receptors: a human donor in good health.

A word on this clonotype: A single base separates this from a much larger clone, so it may be a read error. The CDR3 does not close with the conserved phenylalanine or tryptophan, likely indicating a read error. The rearrangement joins TRBV5-5 to TRBJ1-2; unclear D gene. Germline CDR1 is SGHKS and CDR2 is YYEKEE (reference sequence). The CDR3 is made up of 16 amino acids. Deletions cut 1 base from V and 0 bases from J, with 13 bases between. CDR3 sequence (DNA): TGTGCCAGCAGCTTGAGCCTCTTCTCAGCTAACTATGGCTACACCCTC. It codes for CASSLSLFSANYGYTL.

This clonotype was counted ten times or more. The chain joins TRBV5-1 to TRBJ2-1; D remains ambiguous. Germline V gene lookup returns CDR1 SGHRS and CDR2 YFSETQ. The ends were cut back, 0 bases at V and 0 bases at J, with 10 bases in the middle. The CDR3 runs 16 residues. Written as DNA, the CDR3 is TGCGCCAGCAGCTTGGCCGCACAGCCCTCCTACAATGAGCAGTTCTTC. Translated: CASSLAAQPSYNEQFF.

This clonotype appeared many times. This chain connects TRBV4-2 to TRBJ2-3; 7 bases agree with TRBD1. The CDR3 totals 18 residues. With V trimmed by 0 bases and J by 1 base, 10 bases remained unmatched. Per the germline V gene, CDR1 is LGHNA and CDR2 is YNFKEQ. The CDR3 sequence: CASSQDPGQVGGTDTQYF. CDR3 sequence (DNA): TGTGCCAGCAGCCAAGATCCCGGACAGGTTGGAGGCACAGATACGCAGTATTTT.

This clonotype appeared many times. The gene calls are TRBV24-1 and TRBJ2-1; 12 bases agree with TRBD2. The CDR3 spans 17 residues. V gave up 2 bases and J gave up 4 bases; unmatched junction bases: 5. Germline V gives CDR1 KGHDR, CDR2 SFDVKD. The CDR3 loop reads CATSDWRTSGGYNEQFF. The DNA for the CDR3 is TGTGCCACCAGTGATTGGCGTACTAGCGGGGGGTACAATGAGCAGTTCTTC.

About this clonotype: Being one base from a much bigger clone, this may be a read error. Since no conserved phenylalanine or tryptophan closes the CDR3, a read error is the likely cause. The rearrangement links TRBV14 to TRBJ1-2, with a tentative D call TRBD1 (5 bases). V dropped 1 base and J dropped 4 bases, with 10 bases sitting between them. CDR1 and CDR2 from the germline V gene are SGHDN and FVKESK. This CDR3 region has 14 residues. DNA of the CDR3: TGTGCCAGCAGCCAAGGTAAAGGGACCTATGGCTACACCCTC. Amino acid sequence: CASSQGKGTYGYTL.

V is TRBV6-6 and J is TRBJ1-5, with D unclear. The CDR3 has 13 residues. CDR1 and CDR2 (germline): MNHNY, SVGAGI (reference sequence). V lost 5 bases to trimming and J lost 7 bases, with 12 bases between them. This CDR3 reads CASSQKEIQPQHF. DNA of the CDR3: TGTGCCAGCAGTCAAAAGGAAATCCAGCCCCAGCATTTT.

CDR3 nucleotides: TGTGCCAGCAGTCCACAGGGTGGCAAAAACATTCAGTACTTC. This gives the protein CASSPQGGKNIQYF. This chain joins TRBV6-5 and TRBJ2-4, with D possibly being TRBD1 (6 bases). V was clipped by 5 bases and J by 3 bases, with 11 bases between them. The germline CDR1 and CDR2 sequences are MNHEY and SVGAGI. This CDR3 region has 14 residues.

This clonotype came up many times. The chain couples TRBV28 to TRBJ1-5, with D uncertain. Germline V gives CDR1 MDHEN, CDR2 SYDVKM. The CDR3 consists of 15 residues. Between the trimmed V and J ends, which lost 3 bases and 2 bases, there was a span of 11 bases. CDR3 in DNA: TGTGCCAGCAGTTTGGGCCAAATCGGCAATCAGCCCCAGCATTTT. It translates to CASSLGQIGNQPQHF.

The chain joins TRBV12-3 or TRBV12-4 to TRBJ2-7, with 7 bases that match TRBD1. The CDR3 consists of 13 residues. V trimming: 6 bases; J trimming: 0 bases; junction bases outside the gene matches: 2. CDR3 DNA: TGTGCCAGCAGGGGACAGTTCTCCTACGAGCAGTACTTC. Protein product: CASRGQFSYEQYF.

The J gene is TRBJ2-3, the V gene TRBV7-6; 8 bases match TRBD2. J was trimmed by 3 bases and V by 4 bases; bases with no gene match: 9. The CDR3 runs to 16 residues. Per the germline V gene, CDR1 is SGHVS and CDR2 is FNYEAQ. The CDR3 spells CASSSPRRGRTDTQYF. CDR3 DNA: TGTGCCAGCAGCTCTCCCAGGCGCGGGAGGACAGATACGCAGTATTTT.

The rearrangement uses TRBV20-1 and TRBJ2-7; 10 nucleotides match TRBD2. This CDR3 is built from 16 residues. Germline V CDR1 and CDR2: DFQATT, SNEGSKA (reference sequence). CDR3 region: CSALLAGDLTSYEQYF. CDR3 bases: TGCAGCGCCCTCCTAGCGGGAGATTTAACGTCCTACGAGCAGTACTTC.

A few counts support this clonotype. The CDR3 nucleotides are TGTGCCAGCAGCTTACAACTAGTAGGAGCCTCCGAGCAGTACTTC. Translating gives CASSLQLVGASEQYF. This sequence joins TRBV7-2 and TRBJ2-7; the D gene is possibly TRBD2 (5 bases). This CDR3 contains 15 residues. Trimming took 2 bases from V and 6 from J, leaving 17 bases between them. CDR1 is SGHTA and CDR2 is FQGNSA in the germline V gene.

This clonotype was found many times. The chain has TRBV12-3 or TRBV12-4 and TRBJ1-1, with a possible D match to TRBD1 (5 bases). Deletions cut 5 bases from V and 5 bases from J, with 9 bases between. This CDR3 contains 12 residues. DNA for the CDR3: TGTGCCAGCAGTGAGCAGGGAACTGAAGCTTTCTTT. Translating it yields CASSEQGTEAFF.

This clonotype was counted many times. The V and J genes are TRBV7-8 and TRBJ1-6; TRBD1 matches 7 bases. The J segment lost 2 bases and the V segment lost 4 bases, leaving 5 bases of the junction unmatched. This CDR3 has 16 amino acids. The germline gives CDR1 SGHVS, CDR2 FQNEAQ. The CDR3, as DNA: TGTGCCAGCAGCTCAGACAGGGTTCCCTATAATTCACCCCTCCACTTT. Translating it yields CASSSDRVPYNSPLHF.

Ten or more counts support this clonotype. V gene TRBV11-2 combines with J gene TRBJ1-2; tentatively, D is TRBD1 (6 bases). This CDR3 is 17 amino acids long. V lost 5 bases to trimming and J lost 4 bases, with 23 bases between them. Germline lookup yields CDR1 SGHAT and CDR2 FQNNGV. The CDR3 loop is CASSPPWGGRRSYGYTF. As DNA, the CDR3 is TGTGCCAGCAGCCCACCCTGGGGGGGGCGGAGATCCTATGGCTACACCTTC.

Ten or more counts support this clonotype. The chain uses TRBV5-4 and TRBJ1-2; TRBD1 matches at 7 bases. Germline V gene sequence: CDR1 SGHNT, CDR2 YYREEE (reference sequence). This CDR3 is built from 13 residues. After removal of 2 bases from V and 4 bases from J, the junction contained 2 bases not matched to a gene. CDR3 nucleotides: TGTGCCAGCAGCTTTGGGACAGCCTATGGCTACACCTTC. It is translated as CASSFGTAYGYTF.

The chain combines TRBV3-1 with TRBJ2-4; D is undetermined. The germline V gene encodes CDR1 LGHDT and CDR2 YNNKEL (reference sequence). The V and J ends lost 0 bases and 0 bases respectively, with 6 bases between them. The CDR3 length is 15 residues. The CDR3 coding sequence is TGTGCCAGCAGCCAAGACACCCTAGCCAAAAACATTCAGTACTTC. Translation gives CASSQDTLAKNIQYF.

V usage is TRBV12-3 or TRBV12-4 and J usage is TRBJ2-1; 10 positions agree with TRBD2. This CDR3 is built from 14 residues. The trim removed 6 bases at V and 3 bases at J, leaving 2 bases unmatched. The chain's CDR3 is CASRIAGGYNEQFF. In DNA form, the CDR3 reads TGTGCCAGCAGAATAGCGGGAGGCTACAATGAGCAGTTCTTC.

This clonotype was seen at least ten times. The chain carries TRBV28 and TRBJ2-7, with TRBD2 identical over 10 bases. There are 15 residues in the CDR3. Unmatched junction bases numbered 10, after V lost 7 bases and J lost 4 bases. CDR1 is MDHEN, CDR2 SYDVKM, per germline. This chain's CDR3 is CASTGLAGAAYEQYF. The CDR3 nucleotides are TGTGCCAGCACCGGCCTAGCGGGGGCCGCTTACGAGCAGTACTTC. Full variable domain (missing parts from reference TRBV28 and TRBJ2-7): DVKVTQSSRYLVKRTGEKVFLECVQDMDHENMFWYRQDPGLGLRLIYFSYDVKMKEKGDIPEGYSVSREKKERFSLILESASTNQTSMYLCASTGLAGAAYEQYFGPGTRLTVT.

This clonotype showed up many times. The V gene is TRBV18, the J gene TRBJ1-5; D gene ambiguous. There are 12 residues in the CDR3. V was cut by 0 bases and J by 6 bases, with 3 bases left in between. Germline values: CDR1 KGHSH, CDR2 LQKENI. CDR3 DNA: TGTGCCAGCTCACCACCGGGTCAGCCCCAGCATTTT. Its translation is CASSPPGQPQHF.

In its sample, this clonotype was seen a few times. The rearrangement joins TRBV7-2 to TRBJ2-3; 7 positions agree with TRBD2. V lost 5 bases, J lost 0 bases, and 5 bases stayed unmatched. CDR3 size: 15 residues. Germline values: CDR1 SGHTA, CDR2 FQGNSA. The CDR3 loop is CASSRGVLSTDTQYF. CDR3 nucleotide sequence: TGTGCCAGCAGCCGGGGGGTCCTTAGCACAGATACGCAGTATTTT. The full variable domain, with the rest looked up from reference TRBV7-2 and TRBJ2-3, is GAGVSQSPSNKVTEKGKDVELRCDPISGHTALYWYRQSLGQGLEFLIYFQGNSAPDKSGLPSDRFSAERTGGSVSTLTIQRTQQEDSAVYLCASSRGVLSTDTQYFGPGTRLTVL.

V gene TRBV20-1 combines with J gene TRBJ1-2; no firm D call. Germline loops: CDR1 DFQATT, CDR2 SNEGSKA (reference sequence). V shed 5 bases and J shed 7 bases, with 23 bases lying between them. The CDR3 runs to 15 residues. CDR3 bases: TGCAGTGCTCTCCCACAGAGAGAAGTAGTTAGTGGCTACACCTTC. The encoded protein is CSALPQREVVSGYTF.